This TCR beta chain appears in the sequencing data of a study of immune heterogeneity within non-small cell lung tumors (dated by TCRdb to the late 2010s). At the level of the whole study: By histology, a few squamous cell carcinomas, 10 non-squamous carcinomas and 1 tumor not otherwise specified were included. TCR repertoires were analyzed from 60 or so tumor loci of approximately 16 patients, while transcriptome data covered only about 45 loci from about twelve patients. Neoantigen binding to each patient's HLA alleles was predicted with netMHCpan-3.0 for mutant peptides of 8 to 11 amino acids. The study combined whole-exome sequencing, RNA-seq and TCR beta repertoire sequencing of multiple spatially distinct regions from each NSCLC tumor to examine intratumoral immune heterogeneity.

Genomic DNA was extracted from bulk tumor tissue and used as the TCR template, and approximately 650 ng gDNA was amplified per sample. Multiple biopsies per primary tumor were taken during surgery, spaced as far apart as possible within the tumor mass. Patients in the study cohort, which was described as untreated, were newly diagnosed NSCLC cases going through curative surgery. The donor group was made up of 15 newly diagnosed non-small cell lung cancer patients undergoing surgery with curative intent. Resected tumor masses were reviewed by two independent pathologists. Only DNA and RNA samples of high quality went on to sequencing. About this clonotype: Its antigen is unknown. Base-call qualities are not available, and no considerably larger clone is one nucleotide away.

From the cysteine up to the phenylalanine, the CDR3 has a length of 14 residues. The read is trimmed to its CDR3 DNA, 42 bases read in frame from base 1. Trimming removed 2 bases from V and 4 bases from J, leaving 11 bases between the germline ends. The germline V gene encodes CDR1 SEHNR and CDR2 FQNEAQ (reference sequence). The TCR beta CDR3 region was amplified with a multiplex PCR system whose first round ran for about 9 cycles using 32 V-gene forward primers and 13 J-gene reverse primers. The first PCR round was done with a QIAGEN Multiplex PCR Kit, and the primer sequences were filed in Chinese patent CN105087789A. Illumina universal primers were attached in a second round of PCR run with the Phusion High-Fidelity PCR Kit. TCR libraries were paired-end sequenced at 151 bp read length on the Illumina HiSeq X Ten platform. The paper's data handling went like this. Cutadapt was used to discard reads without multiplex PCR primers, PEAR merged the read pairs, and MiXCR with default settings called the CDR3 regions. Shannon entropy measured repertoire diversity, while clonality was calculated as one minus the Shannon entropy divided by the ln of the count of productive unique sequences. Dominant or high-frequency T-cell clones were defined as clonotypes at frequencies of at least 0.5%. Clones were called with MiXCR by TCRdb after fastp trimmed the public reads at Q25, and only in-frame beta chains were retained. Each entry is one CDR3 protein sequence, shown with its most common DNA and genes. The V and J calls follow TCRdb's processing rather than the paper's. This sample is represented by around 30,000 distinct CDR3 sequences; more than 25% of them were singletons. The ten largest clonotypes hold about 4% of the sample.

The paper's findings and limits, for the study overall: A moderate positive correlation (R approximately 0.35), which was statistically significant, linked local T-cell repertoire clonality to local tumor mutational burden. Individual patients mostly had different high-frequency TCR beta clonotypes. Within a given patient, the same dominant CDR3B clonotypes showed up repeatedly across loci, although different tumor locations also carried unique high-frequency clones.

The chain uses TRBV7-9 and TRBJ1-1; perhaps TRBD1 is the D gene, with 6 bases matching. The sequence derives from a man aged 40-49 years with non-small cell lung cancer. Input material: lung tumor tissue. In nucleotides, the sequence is TGTGCCAGCAGCTTATTCATAGGGGGCACTGAAGCTTTCTTT. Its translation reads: CASSLFIGGTEAFF.